This passage covers 27 T cell receptor beta chains from one sample sequenced in a study of cytomegalovirus exposure and HLA in healthy donors. Vbeta (60) and Jbeta (13) primers were used in the PCR. Clones were sequenced by immunoSEQ multiplex PCR, and TCRdb holds only the in-frame ones, with some missing. The table includes over 150,000 clones, about four fifths detected once. What was sequenced was PBMCs. Receptors were obtained from a male donor in good health and CMV-seropositive.

The chain has TRBV6-5 and TRBJ1-2, with 10 positions matching TRBD1. Germline CDR1 and CDR2: MNHEY and SVGAGI. This CDR3 has 15 amino acids. V was pared by 2 bases and J by 7 bases, with 7 bases of the junction left unmatched. DNA for the CDR3: TGTGCCAGCAGTTACCGGGACAGGGGCCCCCTTGGCTACACCTTC. Translated: CASSYRDRGPLGYTF.

The chain employs TRBV27 and TRBJ2-5, with TRBD2 matching over 10 bases. The J call may not be correct, given that the DNA end is closer to TRBJ2-7. This CDR3 is 16 amino acids long. Germline V CDR1 and CDR2: MNHEY, SMNVEV (reference sequence). In DNA, the CDR3 is TGTGCCAGCAGTCCCGGTGAGCGGGGGGGGGCTTACGAGCAGTACTTC. Translation: CASSPGERGGAYEQYF.

The chain joins TRBV11-2 to TRBJ1-2, with D maybe TRBD1 (5 bases). From germline, CDR1 is SGHAT and CDR2 FQNNGV. Trimming removed 4 bases from V and 8 bases from J, with 20 bases in between. This CDR3 spans 15 amino acids. In DNA form, the CDR3 reads TGTGCCAGCAGCTCTTACCCGGTAGGGGCGCGAGGCTACACCTTC. This translates into CASSSYPVGARGYTF.

The chain links TRBV27 to TRBJ1-1, with 8 bases fitting TRBD1. The CDR3 sequence is 15 residues long. V lost 5 bases and J lost 4; bases outside the gene matches: 9. The germline V gene encodes CDR1 MNHEY and CDR2 SMNVEV (reference sequence). CDR3 sequence reads: CASSDLQGAGTEAFF. In nucleotides, the CDR3 is TGTGCCAGCAGTGACCTCCAGGGGGCGGGCACTGAAGCTTTCTTT.

The rearrangement uses TRBV28 and TRBJ2-7; D is uncertain. In germline, CDR1 is MDHEN, CDR2 SYDVKM. Trimming took off 6 bases at V and 3 bases at J, with 9 bases between the two ends. CDR3 length equals 12 residues. The CDR3 loop is CASSPTLYEQYF. CDR3 bases: TGTGCCAGCAGCCCGACACTCTACGAGCAGTACTTC.

J is TRBJ1-4 and V is TRBV18, with D perhaps TRBD1 (6 bases). Germline assignment: CDR1 KGHSH and CDR2 LQKENI. The CDR3 is 14 residues long. V lost 3 bases, J lost 2 bases, and 7 bases lay in between. CDR3 protein: CASSPRGTNEKLFF. The DNA of the CDR3 is TGTGCCAGCTCACCGAGGGGGACTAATGAAAAACTGTTTTTT. Full variable domain (remainder filled in from reference TRBV18 and TRBJ1-4): NAGVMQNPRHLVRRRGQEARLRCSPMKGHSHVYWYRQLPEEGLKFMVYLQKENIIDESGMPKERFSAEFPKEGPSILRIQQVVRGDSAAYFCASSPRGTNEKLFFGSGTQLSVL.

J is TRBJ1-1 and V is TRBV7-9, with a tentative D call TRBD1 (6 bases). The CDR3 covers 16 residues. Trimming removed 4 bases from V and 3 bases from J, with 18 bases in between. Germline V gene sequence: CDR1 SEHNR, CDR2 FQNEAQ (reference sequence). CDR3 nucleotide sequence: TGTGCCAGCAGCTCACGAGGGGGGGATCCGGACACTGAAGCTTTCTTT. This encodes CASSSRGGDPDTEAFF.

The V call is TRBV2, the J call TRBJ2-7; D is uncertain. CDR1 is SNHLY and CDR2 is FYNNEI in the germline V gene. This CDR3 has 10 amino acids. Deletions cut 9 bases from V and 6 bases from J, with 9 bases between. The DNA for the CDR3 is TGTGCCAGTATTCTCGGCGAGCAGTACTTC. Translated, it gives CASILGEQYF. Based on the CDR3 plus reference TRBV2 and TRBJ2-7, the full variable domain is EPEVTQTPSHQVTQMGQEVILRCVPISNHLYFYWYRQILGQKVEFLVSFYNNEISEKSEIFDDQFSVERPDGSNFTLKIRSTKLEDSAMYFCASILGEQYFGPGTRLTVT.

J is TRBJ2-3 and V is TRBV5-1; 11 bases are a match to TRBD1. Per germline, CDR1 SGHRS and CDR2 YFSETQ. V shed 1 base, J shed 4 bases, and the junction held 11 bases outside the gene matches. This CDR3 is 18 amino acids long. CDR3 DNA sequence: TGCGCCAGCAGCTTGACACCAAATGGACAGGGGGCATCAGATACGCAGTATTTT. It translates to CASSLTPNGQGASDTQYF.

The chain couples TRBV30 to TRBJ2-2, with a possible D match to TRBD2 (6 bases). The CDR3 has 18 amino acids. Germline V gene sequence: CDR1 GTSNPN, CDR2 SVGIG (reference sequence). V lost 3 bases, J lost 0 bases, and 20 bases lay in between. CDR3 nucleotide sequence: TGTGCCTGGAGCGGCGGGACCCAATTCCACGCGAACACCGGGGAGCTGTTTTTT. Translation: CAWSGGTQFHANTGELFF.

The V call is TRBV5-1, the J call TRBJ2-1, with D possibly TRBD2 on 6 matching bases. V was shortened by 4 bases and J by 6 bases, with 14 bases between the two germline ends. The CDR3 is 14 residues long. Looked up from germline, CDR1 is SGHRS and CDR2 is YFSETQ. CDR3 region: CASSGGVPRNEQFF. In nucleotides, the CDR3 is TGCGCCAGCAGCGGCGGGGTACCTCGCAATGAGCAGTTCTTC.

The rearrangement joins TRBV5-1 to TRBJ2-2, with a tentative D call TRBD2 (5 bases). With 3 bases removed from V and 5 bases from J, the gap between germline ends came to 11 bases. Germline V CDR1 and CDR2: SGHRS, YFSETQ. This CDR3 is built from 14 residues. CDR3 coding DNA: TGCGCCAGCAGCTCATTGGGAGCAACCGGGGAGCTGTTTTTT. Its translation: CASSSLGATGELFF.

The rearrangement joins TRBV27 to TRBJ1-2, with D uncertain. Deletions cut 2 bases from V and 1 base from J, with 5 bases between. This CDR3 has 13 amino acids. Germline CDR1 is MNHEY and CDR2 is SMNVEV (reference sequence). Written as DNA, the CDR3 is TGTGCCAGCAGTTTAGAGAGTAACTATGGCTACACCTTC. Encoded protein: CASSLESNYGYTF.

The rearrangement uses TRBV27 and TRBJ2-7, with D possibly matching TRBD2 (6 bases). The V end lost 5 bases, the J end lost 3 bases, and 20 bases lay between the germline ends. Looked up from germline, CDR1 is MNHEY and CDR2 is SMNVEV (reference sequence). The CDR3 sequence is 16 residues long. Here the CDR3 reads CASSRVLAIGFYEQYF. The CDR3 DNA sequence: TGTGCCAGCAGTAGGGTACTAGCTATAGGATTCTACGAGCAGTACTTC.

The J gene is TRBJ1-1, the V gene TRBV30, with TRBD1 identical over 8 bases. This CDR3 comprises 16 residues. With V trimmed by 4 bases and J by 9 bases, 19 bases remained unmatched. The V gene's germline CDR1 is GTSNPN and CDR2 SVGIG (reference sequence). The CDR3 DNA sequence: TGTGCCTGGATAGCTCGAGACAGGGGAGAATGGAGACAAGCTTTCTTT. Translated: CAWIARDRGEWRQAFF.

The chain joins TRBV9 to TRBJ1-6, with D hard to call. CDR3 size: 15 residues. V was shortened by 4 bases and J by 7 bases, with 15 bases between the two germline ends. Germline V gives CDR1 SGDLS, CDR2 YYNGEE. In nucleotides, the CDR3 is TGTGCCAGCAGCCCCGCAGGACGGGGAAATTCACCCCTCCACTTT. Protein product: CASSPAGRGNSPLHF.

J is TRBJ1-4 and V is TRBV30; 11 bases are a match to TRBD1. The CDR3 spans 14 residues. Trimming removed 3 bases from V and 8 bases from J; junction bases left unmatched: 5. Germline V gives CDR1 GTSNPN, CDR2 SVGIG (reference sequence). The CDR3 DNA is TGTGCCTGGAGATGGACAGGGGGCATAGAAAAACTGTTTTTT. This sequence encodes CAWRWTGGIEKLFF.

This chain joins TRBV6-5 and TRBJ1-2; D not resolved. The germline V gene encodes CDR1 MNHEY and CDR2 SVGAGI. The CDR3 extends over 12 amino acids. V was clipped by 10 bases and J by 2 bases, with 11 bases between them. The CDR3 is CATTESNYGYTF. The CDR3 bases are TGTGCCACCACCGAGTCGAACTATGGCTACACCTTC.

In this sample, this clone turned up once. The chain carries TRBV5-4 and TRBJ2-2, with D possibly TRBD2 on 6 matching bases. V shed 2 bases and J shed 3 bases, with 11 bases lying between them. The germline gives CDR1 SGHNT, CDR2 YYREEE (reference sequence). The length of the CDR3 is 15 residues. The CDR3 DNA sequence: TGTGCCAGCAGCTTCACGGGACTTTACACCGGGGAGCTGTTTTTT. Translating gives CASSFTGLYTGELFF.

For the CDR3, the DNA is TGTGCCAGCAGCTTCAACGGAGTCACTGAAGCTTTCTTT. This gives the protein CASSFNGVTEAFF. The chain has TRBV7-9 and TRBJ1-1, with D hard to call. This CDR3 has 13 residues. Germline V gene lookup returns CDR1 SEHNR and CDR2 FQNEAQ (reference sequence). V was cut by 3 bases and J by 4 bases, with 9 bases left in between.

This clone appeared a single time. The chain is built from TRBV5-5 and TRBJ1-2; D might be TRBD1 (5 bases). V lost 0 bases and J 2 bases, leaving 8 bases between the germline ends. This CDR3 contains 14 residues. CDR1 is SGHKS and CDR2 is YYEKEE in the germline V gene (reference sequence). CDR3 amino acids: CASSLAEGNYGYTF. CDR3 DNA sequence: TGTGCCAGCAGCTTGGCGGAGGGGAACTATGGCTACACCTTC.

The chain links TRBV19 to TRBJ1-4; D perhaps matches TRBD1 (5 bases). This CDR3 is 17 amino acids long. Germline values: CDR1 LNHDA, CDR2 SQIVND (reference sequence). Trimming took off 3 bases at V and 4 bases at J, with 18 bases between the two ends. Written as DNA, the CDR3 is TGTGCCAGTAGTATCGGGCAGGGAAGCCCCGGTAATGAAAAACTGTTTTTT. Translated: CASSIGQGSPGNEKLFF.

The rearrangement links TRBV27 to TRBJ2-7; weak D call: TRBD1 (6 bases). CDR1 is MNHEY and CDR2 is SMNVEV in the germline V gene (reference sequence). V lost 0 bases and J lost 4, with 16 bases in between. The CDR3 has 16 residues. The CDR3 region has the DNA TGTGCCAGCAGTTTATCCACGGGGAACAGGGTTTACGAGCAGTACTTC. It translates to CASSLSTGNRVYEQYF.

This clone has just a few counts. This rearrangement joins TRBV5-1 to TRBJ2-3, with 8 bases identical to TRBD1. The length of the CDR3 is 16 residues. The V gene end was trimmed by 3 bases and the J gene end by 1 base; junction bases not matched to a gene: 7. Germline values: CDR1 SGHRS, CDR2 YFSETQ. CDR3 loop: CASSSGQGYGTDTQYF. The CDR3 DNA reads as TGCGCCAGCAGCTCTGGACAGGGTTACGGCACAGATACGCAGTATTTT.

This chain links TRBV7-6 with TRBJ2-7, with 14 bases fitting TRBD2. The CDR3 sequence is 15 residues long. V was clipped by 5 bases and J by 4 bases; unmatched bases: 4. The V gene's germline CDR1 is SGHVS and CDR2 FNYEAQ. CDR3 bases: TGTGCCAGCAGCCGCGGGACTAGCGGGAGTTACGAGCAGTACTTC. This gives the protein CASSRGTSGSYEQYF.

V usage is TRBV7-6 and J usage is TRBJ1-5; 10 bases map to TRBD1. The germline gives CDR1 SGHVS, CDR2 FNYEAQ. Trimming at V came to 2 bases and at J to 5 bases, leaving 9 bases not matched to a gene. The CDR3 length is 17 residues. In nucleotides, the CDR3 is TGTGCCAGCAGCTTAAAGGGGACAGGGGTTGGGGATCAGCCCCAGCATTTT. Protein sequence: CASSLKGTGVGDQPQHF.

The CDR3 loop is CASSPRGDNYGYTF. CDR3 DNA: TGCGCCAGCAGCCCCAGGGGTGATAACTATGGCTACACCTTC. The chain joins TRBV5-1 to TRBJ1-2; D may be TRBD1 (6 bases). The germline V gene encodes CDR1 SGHRS and CDR2 YFSETQ. The CDR3 totals 14 residues. The V end lost 4 bases, the J end lost 1 base, and 11 bases lay between the germline ends.